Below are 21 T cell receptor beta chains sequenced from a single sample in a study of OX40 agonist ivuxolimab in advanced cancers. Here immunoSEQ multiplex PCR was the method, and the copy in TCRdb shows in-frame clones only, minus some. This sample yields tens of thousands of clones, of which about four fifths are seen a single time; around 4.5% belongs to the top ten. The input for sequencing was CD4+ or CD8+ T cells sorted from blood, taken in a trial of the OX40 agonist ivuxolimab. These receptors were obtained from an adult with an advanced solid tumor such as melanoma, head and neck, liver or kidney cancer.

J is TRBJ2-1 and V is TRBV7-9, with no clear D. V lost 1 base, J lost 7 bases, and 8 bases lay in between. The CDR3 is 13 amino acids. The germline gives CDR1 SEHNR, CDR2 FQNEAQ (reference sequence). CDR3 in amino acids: CASSLEKANEQFF. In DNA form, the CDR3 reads TGTGCCAGCAGCTTAGAGAAGGCAAATGAGCAGTTCTTC. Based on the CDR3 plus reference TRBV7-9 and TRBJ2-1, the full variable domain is DTGVSQNPRHKITKRGQNVTFRCDPISEHNRLYWYRQTLGQGPEFLTYFQNEAQLEKSRLLSDRFSAERPKGSFSTLEIQRTEQGDSAMYLCASSLEKANEQFFGPGTRLTVL.

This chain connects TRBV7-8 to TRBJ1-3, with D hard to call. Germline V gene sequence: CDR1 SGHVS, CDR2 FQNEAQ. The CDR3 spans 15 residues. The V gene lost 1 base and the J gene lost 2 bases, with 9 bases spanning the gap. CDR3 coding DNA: TGTGCCAGCAGCTTAGGGGGTAGGGCTGGAAACACCATATATTTT. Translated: CASSLGGRAGNTIYF.

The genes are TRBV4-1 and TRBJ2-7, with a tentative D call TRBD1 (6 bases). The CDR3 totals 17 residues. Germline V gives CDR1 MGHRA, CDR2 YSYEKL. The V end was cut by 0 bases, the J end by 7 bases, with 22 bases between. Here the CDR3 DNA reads TGCGCCAGCAGCCAAGATAAAGGTCCAGGGGCGTTTGGGGAGCAGTACTTC. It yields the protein CASSQDKGPGAFGEQYF.

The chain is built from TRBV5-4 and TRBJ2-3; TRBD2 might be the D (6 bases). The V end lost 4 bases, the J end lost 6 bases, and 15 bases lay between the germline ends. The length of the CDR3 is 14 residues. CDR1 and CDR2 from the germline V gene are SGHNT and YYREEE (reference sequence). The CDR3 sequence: CASSAGLRGDTQYF. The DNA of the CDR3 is TGTGCCAGCAGCGCGGGACTGCGTGGGGATACGCAGTATTTT.

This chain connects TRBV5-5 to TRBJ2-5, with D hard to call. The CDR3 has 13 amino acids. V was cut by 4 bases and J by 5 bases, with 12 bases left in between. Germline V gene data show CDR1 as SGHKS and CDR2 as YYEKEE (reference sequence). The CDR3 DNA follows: TGTGCCAGCAGCGCCCCCGGTGGGGAGACCCAGTACTTC. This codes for CASSAPGGETQYF.

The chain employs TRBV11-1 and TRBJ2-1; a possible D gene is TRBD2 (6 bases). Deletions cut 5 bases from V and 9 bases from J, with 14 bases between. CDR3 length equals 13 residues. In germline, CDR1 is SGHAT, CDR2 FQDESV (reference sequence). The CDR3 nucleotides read TGTGCCAGCAGCAAGACTAGAGGAGGTGAGCAGTTCTTC. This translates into CASSKTRGGEQFF.

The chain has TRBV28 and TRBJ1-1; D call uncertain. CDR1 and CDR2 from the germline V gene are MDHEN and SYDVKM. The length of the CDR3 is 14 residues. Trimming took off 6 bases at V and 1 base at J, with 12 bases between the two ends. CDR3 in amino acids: CASRPPGSNTEAFF. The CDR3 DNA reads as TGTGCCAGCAGACCCCCCGGTTCGAACACTGAAGCTTTCTTT.

The CDR3 region has the DNA TGCGCCAGCAGCTCTACCGGGACAGTTACCGAAGCTTTCTTT. Its protein product is CASSSTGTVTEAFF. The chain links TRBV5-1 to TRBJ1-1; 7 bases match TRBD1. This CDR3 spans 14 amino acids. From germline, CDR1 is SGHRS and CDR2 YFSETQ. V shed 3 bases, J shed 8 bases, and the junction held 10 bases outside the gene matches. The entire variable domain, with the rest obtained from reference TRBV5-1 and TRBJ1-1, is as follows: KAGVTQTPRYLIKTRGQQVTLSCSPISGHRSVSWYQQTPGQGLQFLFEYFSETQRNKGNFPGRFSGRQFSNSRSEMNVSTLELGDSALYLCASSSTGTVTEAFFGQGTRLTVV.

The CDR3 loop reads CATSRVAGLDEQYF. As DNA, the CDR3 is TGTGCCACCAGCAGAGTCGCAGGGTTGGACGAGCAGTACTTC. The V call is TRBV15, the J call TRBJ2-7; D is perhaps TRBD1 (5 bases). Trimming left V 1 base short and J 5 bases short, with 12 bases between. In germline, CDR1 is LNHNV, CDR2 YYDKDF (reference sequence). The CDR3 totals 14 residues.

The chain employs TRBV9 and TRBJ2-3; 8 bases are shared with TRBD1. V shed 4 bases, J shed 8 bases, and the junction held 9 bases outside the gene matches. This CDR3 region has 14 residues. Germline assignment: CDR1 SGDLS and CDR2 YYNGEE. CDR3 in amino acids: CASSMTGEEVTQYF. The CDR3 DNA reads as TGTGCCAGCAGCATGACAGGGGAGGAGGTTACGCAGTATTTT.

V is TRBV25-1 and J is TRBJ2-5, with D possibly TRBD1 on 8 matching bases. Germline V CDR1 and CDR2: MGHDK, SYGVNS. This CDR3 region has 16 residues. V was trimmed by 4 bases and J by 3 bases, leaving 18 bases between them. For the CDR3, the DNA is TGTGCCAGCAGTGGTTGGACAGGGAGGGAGAAAGAGACCCAGTACTTC. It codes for CASSGWTGREKETQYF.

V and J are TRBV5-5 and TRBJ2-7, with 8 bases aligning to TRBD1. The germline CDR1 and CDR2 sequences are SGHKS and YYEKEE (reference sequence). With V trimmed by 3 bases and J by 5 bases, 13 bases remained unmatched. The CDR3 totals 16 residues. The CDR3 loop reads CASSWGQVGGVDEQYF. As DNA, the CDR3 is TGTGCCAGCAGCTGGGGACAGGTTGGAGGTGTAGACGAGCAGTACTTC.

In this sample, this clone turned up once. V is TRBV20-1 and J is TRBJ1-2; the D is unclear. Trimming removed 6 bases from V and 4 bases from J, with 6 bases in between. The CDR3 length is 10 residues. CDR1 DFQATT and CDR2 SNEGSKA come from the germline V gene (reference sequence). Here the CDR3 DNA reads TGCAGTGCAACACCCTATGGCTACACCTTC. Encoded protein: CSATPYGYTF.

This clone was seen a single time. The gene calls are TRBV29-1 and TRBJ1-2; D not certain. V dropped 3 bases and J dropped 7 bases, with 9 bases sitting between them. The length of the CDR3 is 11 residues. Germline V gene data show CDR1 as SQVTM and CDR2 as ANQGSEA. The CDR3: CSVDPPAGYTF. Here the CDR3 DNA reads TGCAGCGTTGACCCCCCGGCTGGCTACACCTTC.

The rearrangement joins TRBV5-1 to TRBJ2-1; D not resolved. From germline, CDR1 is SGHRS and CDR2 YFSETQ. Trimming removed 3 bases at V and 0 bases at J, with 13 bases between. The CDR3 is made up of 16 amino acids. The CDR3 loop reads CASSSLSPSSYNEQFF. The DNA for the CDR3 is TGCGCCAGCAGCTCCTTGTCACCAAGCTCCTACAATGAGCAGTTCTTC.

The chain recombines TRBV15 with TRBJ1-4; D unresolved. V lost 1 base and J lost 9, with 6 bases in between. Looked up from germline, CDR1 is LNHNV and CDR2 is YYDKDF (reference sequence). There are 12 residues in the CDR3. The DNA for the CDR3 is TGTGCCACCAGCAGAGCGGCACAAAAACTGTTTTTT. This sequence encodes CATSRAAQKLFF.

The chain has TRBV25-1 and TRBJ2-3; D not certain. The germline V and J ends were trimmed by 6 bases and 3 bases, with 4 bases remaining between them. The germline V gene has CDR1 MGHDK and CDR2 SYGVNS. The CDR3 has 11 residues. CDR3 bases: TGTGCCAGCAGCCTAACAGATACGCAGTATTTT. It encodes CASSLTDTQYF. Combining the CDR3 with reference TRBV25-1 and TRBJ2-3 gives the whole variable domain EADIYQTPRYLVIGTGKKITLECSQTMGHDKMYWYQQDPGMELHLIHYSYGVNSTEKGDLSSESTVSRIRTEHFPLTLESARPSHTSQYLCASSLTDTQYFGPGTRLTVL.

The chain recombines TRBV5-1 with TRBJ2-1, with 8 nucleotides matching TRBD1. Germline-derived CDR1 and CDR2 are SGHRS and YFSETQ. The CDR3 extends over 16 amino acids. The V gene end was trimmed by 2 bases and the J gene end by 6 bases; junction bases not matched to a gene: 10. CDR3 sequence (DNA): TGCGCCAGCAGCTTACCCGGCAGGGGGCGCCCCAATGAGCAGTTCTTC. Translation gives CASSLPGRGRPNEQFF.

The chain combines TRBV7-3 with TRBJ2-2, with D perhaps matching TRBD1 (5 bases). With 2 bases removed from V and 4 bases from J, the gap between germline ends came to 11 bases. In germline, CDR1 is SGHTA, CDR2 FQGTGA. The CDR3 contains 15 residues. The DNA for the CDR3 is TGTGCCAGCAGCTTATATCAGGGTCCCACCGGGGAGCTGTTTTTT. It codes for CASSLYQGPTGELFF.

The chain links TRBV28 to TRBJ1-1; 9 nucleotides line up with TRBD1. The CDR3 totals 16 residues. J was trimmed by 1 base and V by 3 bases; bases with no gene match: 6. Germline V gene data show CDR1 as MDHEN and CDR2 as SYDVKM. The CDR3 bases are TGTGCCAGCAGTTTTACAGGGGGCATTAGGAACACTGAAGCTTTCTTT. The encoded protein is CASSFTGGIRNTEAFF.

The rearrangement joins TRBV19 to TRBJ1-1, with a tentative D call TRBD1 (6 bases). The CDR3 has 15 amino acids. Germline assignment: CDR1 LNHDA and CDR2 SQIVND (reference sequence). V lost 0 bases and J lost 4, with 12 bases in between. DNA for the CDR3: TGTGCCAGTAGTATAGAAAGCAGGGGTGGCACTGAAGCTTTCTTT. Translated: CASSIESRGGTEAFF.